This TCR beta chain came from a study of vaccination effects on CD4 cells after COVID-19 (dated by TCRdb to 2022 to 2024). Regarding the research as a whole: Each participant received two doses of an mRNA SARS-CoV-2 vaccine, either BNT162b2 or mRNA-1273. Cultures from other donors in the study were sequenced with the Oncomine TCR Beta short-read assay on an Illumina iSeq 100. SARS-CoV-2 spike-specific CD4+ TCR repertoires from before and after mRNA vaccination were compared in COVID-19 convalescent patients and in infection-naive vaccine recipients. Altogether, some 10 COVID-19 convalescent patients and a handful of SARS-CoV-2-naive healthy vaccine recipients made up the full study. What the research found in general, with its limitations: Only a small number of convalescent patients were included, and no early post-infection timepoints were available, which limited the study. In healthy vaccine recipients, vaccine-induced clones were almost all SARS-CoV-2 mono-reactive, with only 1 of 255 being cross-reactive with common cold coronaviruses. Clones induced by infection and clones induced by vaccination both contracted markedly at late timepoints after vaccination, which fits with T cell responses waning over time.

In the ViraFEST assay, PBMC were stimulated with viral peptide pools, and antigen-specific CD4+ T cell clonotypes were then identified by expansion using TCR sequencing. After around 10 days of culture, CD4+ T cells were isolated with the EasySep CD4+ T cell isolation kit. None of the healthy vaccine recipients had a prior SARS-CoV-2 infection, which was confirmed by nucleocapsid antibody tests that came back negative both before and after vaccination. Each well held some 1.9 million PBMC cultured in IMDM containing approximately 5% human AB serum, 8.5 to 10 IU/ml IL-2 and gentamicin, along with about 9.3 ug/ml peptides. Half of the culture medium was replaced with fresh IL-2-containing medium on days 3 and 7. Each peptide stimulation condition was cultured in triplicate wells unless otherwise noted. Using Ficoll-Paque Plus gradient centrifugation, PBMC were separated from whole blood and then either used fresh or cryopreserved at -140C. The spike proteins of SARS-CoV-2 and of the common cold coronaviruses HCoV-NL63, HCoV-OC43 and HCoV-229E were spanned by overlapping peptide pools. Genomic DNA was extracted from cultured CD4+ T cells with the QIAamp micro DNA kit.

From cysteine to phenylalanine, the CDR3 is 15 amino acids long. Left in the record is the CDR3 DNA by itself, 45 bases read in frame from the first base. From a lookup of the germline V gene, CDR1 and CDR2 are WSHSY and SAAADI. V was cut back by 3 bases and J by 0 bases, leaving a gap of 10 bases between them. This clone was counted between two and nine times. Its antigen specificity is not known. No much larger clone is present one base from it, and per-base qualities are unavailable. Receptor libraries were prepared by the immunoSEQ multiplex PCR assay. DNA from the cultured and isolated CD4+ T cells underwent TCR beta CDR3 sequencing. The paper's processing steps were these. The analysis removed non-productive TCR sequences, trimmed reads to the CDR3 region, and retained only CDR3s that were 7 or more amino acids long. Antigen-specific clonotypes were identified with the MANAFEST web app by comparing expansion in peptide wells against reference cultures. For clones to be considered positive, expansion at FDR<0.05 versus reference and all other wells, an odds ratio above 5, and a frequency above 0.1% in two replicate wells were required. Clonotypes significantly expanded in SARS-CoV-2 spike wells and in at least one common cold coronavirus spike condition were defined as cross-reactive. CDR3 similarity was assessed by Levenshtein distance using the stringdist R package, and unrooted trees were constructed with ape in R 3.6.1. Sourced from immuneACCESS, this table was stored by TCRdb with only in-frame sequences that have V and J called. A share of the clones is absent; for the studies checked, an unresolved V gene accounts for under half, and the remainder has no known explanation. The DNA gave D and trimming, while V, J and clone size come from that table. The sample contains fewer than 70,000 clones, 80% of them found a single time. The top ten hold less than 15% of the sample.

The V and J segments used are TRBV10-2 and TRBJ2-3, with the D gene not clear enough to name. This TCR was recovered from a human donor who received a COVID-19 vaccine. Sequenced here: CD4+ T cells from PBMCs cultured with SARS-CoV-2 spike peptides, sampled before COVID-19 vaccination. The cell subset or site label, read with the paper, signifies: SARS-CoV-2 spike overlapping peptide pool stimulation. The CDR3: CASSDLGTSTDTQYF. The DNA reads TGCGCCAGCAGTGATCTGGGAACTAGCACAGATACGCAGTATTTT.